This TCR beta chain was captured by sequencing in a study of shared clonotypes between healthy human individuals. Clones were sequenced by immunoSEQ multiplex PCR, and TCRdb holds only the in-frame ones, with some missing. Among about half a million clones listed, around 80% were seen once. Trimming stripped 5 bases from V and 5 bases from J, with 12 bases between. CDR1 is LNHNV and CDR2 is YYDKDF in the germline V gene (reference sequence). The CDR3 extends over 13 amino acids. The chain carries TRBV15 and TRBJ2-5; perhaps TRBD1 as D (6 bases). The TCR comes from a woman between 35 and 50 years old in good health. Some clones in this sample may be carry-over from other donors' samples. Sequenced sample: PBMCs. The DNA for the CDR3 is TGTGCCACCAGCCTAACAGGGATGGAGACCCAGTACTTC. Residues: CATSLTGMETQYF.